This T cell receptor (beta chain) is drawn from a study of CXCR3-negative and CXCR3-positive naive CD8 T cells. In the study overall: Cumulative TRB read yield was approximately 135 million, averaging about 1.5 +/- 0.3 million per library. Broader study findings: Comparison of naive cells showed more hydrophobic TRB CDR3s in CXCR3-positive than in CXCR3-negative naive cells. Comparably high diversity was seen in both naive subsets, and much lower diversity in memory CD8+ cells. Naive CXCR3-negative cells resembled naive CXCR3-positive cells in TRBV-TRBJ usage; memory cells differed.

Note on this clonotype: What it binds is not known.

Through 5' RACE with UMI labels, the TRB cDNA libraries were prepared. No DNA is given; TCRdb re-called the 5' RACE reads and lists each CDR3 protein once. Recorded for this sample: tens of thousands of distinct CDR3 sequences. The CDR3 is 16 residues long. Germline V gives CDR1 LNHDA, CDR2 SQIVND (reference sequence). Naive CD8+ T cells showed a CD45RO-CCR7+CD27+CD95- phenotype. Source material: naive CXCR3+ CD8+ T cells from blood. Subset: CD45RO-CCR7+CD27+CD95- naive CD8+ T cells expressing CXCR3 (TNR3+). This chain uses TRBV19 with TRBJ2-5; the TRBD2 assignment by TCRdb is unverifiable without DNA. The receptor's source is a human donor in good health. Some clones in this sample may be carry-over from other donors' samples. CDR3 sequence: CASSPQNLGGQETQYF.